This TCR beta chain came from a study of CD4+ T cells in melanoma. Study results and caveats: A reported correlation linked neoantigen-specific CD4+ T cells to CD8+, macrophage and B cell function. Diverse differentiation states were reported for melanoma neoantigen-specific CD4+ T cells.

Germline lookup yields CDR1 LGHNA and CDR2 YNFKEQ. Trimming took 2 bases from V and 3 from J, leaving 16 bases between them. This CDR3 contains 16 residues. There are a few counts of this clone. The antigen remains unidentified. The assay was immunoSEQ multiplex PCR, and TCRdb's table has in-frame clones only and misses some. This table has 20,000 to 25,000 clones, roughly 87% appearing once. This sequence joins TRBV4-2 and TRBJ1-1, with D possibly matching TRBD1 (6 bases). Sample: cells from a culture (not recorded whether cultured in vitro). The sequence was collected from a human donor with melanoma. The CDR3 here is CASSQRGGDWDTEAFF. DNA of the CDR3: TGTGCCAGCAGCCAAAGGGGGGGGGATTGGGACACTGAAGCTTTCTTT.